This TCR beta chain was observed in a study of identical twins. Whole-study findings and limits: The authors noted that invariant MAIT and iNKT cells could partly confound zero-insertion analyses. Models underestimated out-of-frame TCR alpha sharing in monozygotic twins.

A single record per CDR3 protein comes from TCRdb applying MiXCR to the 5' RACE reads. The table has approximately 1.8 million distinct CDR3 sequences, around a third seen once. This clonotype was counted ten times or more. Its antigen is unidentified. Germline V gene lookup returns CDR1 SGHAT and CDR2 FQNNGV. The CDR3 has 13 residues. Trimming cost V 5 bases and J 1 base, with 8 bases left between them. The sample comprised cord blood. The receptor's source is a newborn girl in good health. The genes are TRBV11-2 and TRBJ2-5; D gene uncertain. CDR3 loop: CASSPELQETQYF. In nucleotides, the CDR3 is TGTGCCAGCAGCCCAGAACTCCAAGAGACCCAGTACTTC. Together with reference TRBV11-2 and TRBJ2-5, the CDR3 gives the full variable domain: EAGVAQSPRYKIIEKRQSVAFWCNPISGHATLYWYQQILGQGPKLLIQFQNNGVVDDSQLPKDRFSAERLKGVDSTLKIQPAKLEDSAVYLCASSPELQETQYFGPGTRLLVL.